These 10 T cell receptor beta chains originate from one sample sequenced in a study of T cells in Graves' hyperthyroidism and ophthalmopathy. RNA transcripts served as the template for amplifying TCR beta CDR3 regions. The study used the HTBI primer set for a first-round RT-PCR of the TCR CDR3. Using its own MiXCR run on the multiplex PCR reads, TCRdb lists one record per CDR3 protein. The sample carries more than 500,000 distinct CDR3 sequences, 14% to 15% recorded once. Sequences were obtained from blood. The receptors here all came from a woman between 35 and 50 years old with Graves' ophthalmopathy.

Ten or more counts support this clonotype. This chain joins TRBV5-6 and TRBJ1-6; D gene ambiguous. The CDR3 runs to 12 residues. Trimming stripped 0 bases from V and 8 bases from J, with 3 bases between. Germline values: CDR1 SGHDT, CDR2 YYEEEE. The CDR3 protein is CASSLEHSPLHF. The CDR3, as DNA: TGTGCCAGCAGCTTGGAACATTCACCCCTCCACTTT.

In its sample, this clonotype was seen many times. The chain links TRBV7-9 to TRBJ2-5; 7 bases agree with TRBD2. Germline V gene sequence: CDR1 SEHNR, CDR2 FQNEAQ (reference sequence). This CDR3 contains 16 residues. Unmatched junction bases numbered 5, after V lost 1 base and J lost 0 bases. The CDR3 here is CASSLGSAGYQETQYF. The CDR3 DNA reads TGTGCCAGCAGCTTAGGATCAGCGGGATACCAAGAGACCCAGTACTTC.

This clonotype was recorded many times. The CDR3 is CASSGQGSSYEQYF. CDR3 sequence (DNA): TGTGCCAGCAGCGGACAGGGGAGTTCCTACGAGCAGTACTTC. The chain recombines TRBV7-9 with TRBJ2-7; TRBD1 matches at 9 bases. Germline V gives CDR1 SEHNR, CDR2 FQNEAQ (reference sequence). V trimming: 5 bases; J trimming: 1 base; junction bases outside the gene matches: 3. This CDR3 is 14 amino acids long.

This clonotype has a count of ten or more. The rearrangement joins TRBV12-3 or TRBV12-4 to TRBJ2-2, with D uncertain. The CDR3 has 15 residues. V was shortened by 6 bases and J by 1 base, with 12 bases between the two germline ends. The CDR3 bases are TGTGCCAGCAGGATGGAATATTGGAACACCGGGGAGCTGTTTTTT. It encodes CASRMEYWNTGELFF.

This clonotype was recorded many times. CDR3 region: CASSEGQEINQPQHF. CDR3 DNA sequence: TGTGCCAGCAGTGAAGGACAGGAGATAAATCAGCCCCAGCATTTT. The J gene is TRBJ1-5, the V gene TRBV6-1; D may be TRBD1 (6 bases). With 1 base removed from V and 4 bases from J, the gap between germline ends came to 11 bases. This CDR3 has 15 residues. The V gene's germline CDR1 is MNHNS and CDR2 SASEGT.

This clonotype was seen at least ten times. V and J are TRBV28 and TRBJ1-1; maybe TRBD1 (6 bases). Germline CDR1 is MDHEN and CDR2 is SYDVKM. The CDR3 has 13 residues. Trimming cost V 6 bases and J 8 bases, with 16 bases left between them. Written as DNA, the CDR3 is TGTGCCAGCAGCCTCGGACAGAGCGTCGAAGCTTTCTTT. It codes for CASSLGQSVEAFF.

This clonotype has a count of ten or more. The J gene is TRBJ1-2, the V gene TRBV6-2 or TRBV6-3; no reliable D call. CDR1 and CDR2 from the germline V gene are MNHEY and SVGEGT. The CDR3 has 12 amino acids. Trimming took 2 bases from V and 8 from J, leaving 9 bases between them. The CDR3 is CASSYPNGGYTF. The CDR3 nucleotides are TGTGCCAGCAGTTACCCCAATGGGGGCTACACCTTC.

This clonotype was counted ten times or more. The CDR3 spells CSARVRTSGYEQYF. CDR3 coding DNA: TGCAGTGCTAGAGTCCGGACTAGCGGCTACGAGCAGTACTTC. The chain joins TRBV20-1 to TRBJ2-7; TRBD2 aligns across 10 bases. After removal of 1 base from V and 3 bases from J, the junction contained 3 bases not matched to a gene. Germline V gives CDR1 DFQATT, CDR2 SNEGSKA (reference sequence). CDR3 size: 14 residues.

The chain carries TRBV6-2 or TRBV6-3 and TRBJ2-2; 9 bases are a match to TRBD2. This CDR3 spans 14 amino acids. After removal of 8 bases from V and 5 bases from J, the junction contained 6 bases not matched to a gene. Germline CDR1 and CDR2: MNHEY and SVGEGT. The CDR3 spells CASSPAGGTGELFF. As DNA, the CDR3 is TGTGCCAGCTCACCAGCGGGAGGTACCGGGGAGCTGTTTTTT.

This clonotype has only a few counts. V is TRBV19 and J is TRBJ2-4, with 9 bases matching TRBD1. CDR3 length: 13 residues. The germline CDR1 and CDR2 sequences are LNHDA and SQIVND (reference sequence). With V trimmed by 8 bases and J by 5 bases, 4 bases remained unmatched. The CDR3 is CASGRDRENIQYF. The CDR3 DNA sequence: TGTGCCAGTGGCCGGGACAGGGAAAACATTCAGTACTTC.